These 26 T cell receptor beta chains were all obtained from the same sample, sequenced in a study of regulatory T cells in long-lasting Graves disease. In building TCR beta libraries, iRepertoire HTBI primers were used together with Arm-PCR of CDR3 regions. TCRdb fed the multiplex PCR reads into MiXCR, producing one record per CDR3 protein. The sample consists of 500,000 or so distinct CDR3 sequences, roughly a sixth of them appearing once. Time point described: newly diagnosed GD, antithyroid drugs for less than 3 months. After RNA was extracted from PBMCs, the TCR library was made from it. These data were likewise used in another study, on T cells in Graves' hyperthyroidism and ophthalmopathy.

The sample was peripheral blood mononuclear cells (PBMCs), taken at new diagnosis, from a patient treated with antithyroid drugs. These receptors all stem from a woman between 40 and 65 years old with Graves disease.

This clonotype showed up many times. The chain is built from TRBV20-1 and TRBJ2-2; the D is unclear. Trimming removed 1 base at V and 5 bases at J, with 14 bases between. CDR3 length: 15 amino acids. The germline CDR1 and CDR2 sequences are DFQATT and SNEGSKA (reference sequence). The CDR3 DNA reads as TGCAGTGCTAGAGCCTCACCTCTGAGGACCGGGGAGCTGTTTTTT. It specifies CSARASPLRTGELFF.

The J gene is TRBJ1-4, the V gene TRBV29-1; 7 bases map to TRBD1. Losses at the gene ends were 7 bases for V and 3 bases for J; bases not matched to a gene: 5. Germline CDR1 SQVTM, CDR2 ANQGSEA. The CDR3 has 13 amino acids. The CDR3 nucleotides read TGCAGCGCTGGGGACAGTTCTAATGAAAAACTGTTTTTT. Translating it yields CSAGDSSNEKLFF.

This clonotype has just a few counts. This chain joins TRBV7-3 and TRBJ2-3, with D perhaps TRBD2 (5 bases). Trimming pared 5 bases from V and 8 bases from J, leaving 8 bases between. The CDR3 runs 11 residues. Looked up from germline, CDR1 is SGHTA and CDR2 is FQGTGA. CDR3 loop: CASSLGLTQYF. As DNA, the CDR3 is TGTGCCAGCAGCCTTGGACTTACGCAGTATTTT.

Concerning this clonotype: A read error may produce the germline difference seen at one junction end. The genes are TRBV6-5 and TRBJ2-7; the D call may be TRBD1 or TRBD2 (6 bases each). This CDR3 region has 15 residues. Germline V gene lookup returns CDR1 MNHEY and CDR2 SVGAGI. The CDR3 sequence: CASSYLGGSSYERYF. CDR3 DNA: TGTGCCAGCAGTTACTTAGGGGGGTCATCCTACGAGCGGTACTTC.

The V call is TRBV6-1, the J call TRBJ1-2; D not certain. This CDR3 is built from 13 residues. Germline values: CDR1 MNHNS, CDR2 SASEGT. Trimming took 7 bases from V and 2 from J, leaving 11 bases between them. As DNA, the CDR3 is TGTGCCAGCACTTCCGACGGAAACTATGGCTACACCTTC. This sequence encodes CASTSDGNYGYTF.

This clonotype was seen ten or more times. The chain recombines TRBV19 with TRBJ1-4; D may be TRBD1 (5 bases). The CDR3 sequence is 14 residues long. The V and J ends lost 6 bases and 7 bases respectively, with 15 bases between them. Germline CDR1 LNHDA, CDR2 SQIVND (reference sequence). In DNA, the CDR3 is TGTGCCAGTAGACCCCAAGGGGAGGGTGAAAAACTGTTTTTT. Amino acids: CASRPQGEGEKLFF.

This clonotype has at least ten counts. The CDR3, as DNA: TGTGCCAGCAGCTCTCAGCCCTACGAGCAGTACTTC. Amino acid sequence: CASSSQPYEQYF. The J gene is TRBJ2-7, the V gene TRBV12-3 or TRBV12-4, with D unclear. The CDR3 extends over 12 amino acids. The V and J ends lost 6 bases and 2 bases respectively, with 8 bases between them.

This clonotype was seen once. V is TRBV19 and J is TRBJ1-2; the D gene is possibly TRBD1 (6 bases). Germline V gives CDR1 LNHDA, CDR2 SQIVND (reference sequence). CDR3 length equals 15 residues. Trimming stripped 4 bases from V and 4 bases from J, with 16 bases between. The CDR3 loop reads CASSSRTAWGYGYTF. In nucleotides, the CDR3 is TGTGCCAGTAGTAGTCGGACAGCTTGGGGCTATGGCTACACCTTC.

This clonotype was counted at least ten times. The gene calls are TRBV2 and TRBJ2-7; 10 nucleotides align to TRBD1. With 7 bases clipped from V and 4 bases from J, the junction kept 7 bases outside the gene matches. Germline CDR1 reads SNHLY; CDR2 reads FYNNEI. CDR3 length: 14 amino acids. The CDR3: CASTIRQGAYEQYF. DNA for the CDR3: TGTGCCAGCACGATCCGACAGGGGGCGTACGAGCAGTACTTC.

This clonotype occurred many times. The chain recombines TRBV28 with TRBJ1-2; D is unresolved. Germline V gives CDR1 MDHEN, CDR2 SYDVKM. The CDR3 contains 14 residues. V was shortened by 3 bases and J by 4 bases, with 12 bases between the two germline ends. CDR3 nucleotides: TGTGCCAGCAGTTTGGGTCAGATGTCCTATGGCTACACCTTC. This gives the protein CASSLGQMSYGYTF.

This clonotype has ten or more counts. This rearrangement joins TRBV28 to TRBJ1-1; D gene ambiguous. The CDR3 consists of 14 residues. Germline V gene sequence: CDR1 MDHEN, CDR2 SYDVKM. With 7 bases removed from V and 0 bases from J, the gap between germline ends came to 12 bases. The CDR3 protein is CASIAKTMNTEAFF. The CDR3, as DNA: TGTGCCAGCATTGCGAAAACCATGAACACTGAAGCTTTCTTT.

This clonotype was seen repeatedly, ten times or more. The rearrangement links TRBV11-3 to TRBJ1-1; D not resolved. This CDR3 spans 13 amino acids. CDR1 is SGHNT and CDR2 is YENEEA in the germline V gene. With 7 bases removed from V and 2 bases from J, the gap between germline ends came to 11 bases. CDR3 amino acids: CASMGRANTEAFF. The CDR3 DNA follows: TGTGCCAGCATGGGGAGGGCTAACACTGAAGCTTTCTTT. The whole variable domain, filled in from reference TRBV11-3 and TRBJ1-1, reads EAGVVQSPRYKIIEKKQPVAFWCNPISGHNTLYWYLQNLGQGPELLIRYENEEAVDDSQLPKDRFSAERLKGVDSTLKIQPAELGDSAVYLCASMGRANTEAFFGQGTRLTVV.

The chain combines TRBV30 with TRBJ1-1, with D unclear. The CDR3 contains 11 residues. Germline-derived CDR1 and CDR2 are GTSNPN and SVGIG (reference sequence). With 2 bases removed from V and 10 bases from J, the gap between germline ends came to 11 bases. The CDR3 loop reads CAWSTLTRAFF. The CDR3 DNA follows: TGTGCCTGGAGTACCCTAACAAGAGCTTTCTTT.

The table lists this clonotype with many counts. The V call is TRBV6-5, the J call TRBJ1-1; D possibly corresponds to TRBD1 (5 bases). This CDR3 region has 17 residues. CDR1 and CDR2 from the germline V gene are MNHEY and SVGAGI. Trimming removed 4 bases from V and 4 bases from J, with 22 bases in between. DNA of the CDR3: TGTGCCAGCAGTTCCGTCTCATTTGGTACAAGGGGCACTGAAGCTTTCTTT. This gives the protein CASSSVSFGTRGTEAFF.

The V call is TRBV11-2, the J call TRBJ1-2; D unclear. The CDR3 has 14 residues. V lost 4 bases and J 7 bases, leaving 16 bases between the germline ends. CDR1 is SGHAT, CDR2 FQNNGV, per germline. The CDR3 coding sequence is TGTGCCAGCAGCTGGGCAGGAGGGAGTGGTGGCTACACCTTC. Amino acids: CASSWAGGSGGYTF. The full variable domain, its missing parts supplied by reference TRBV11-2 and TRBJ1-2, is EAGVAQSPRYKIIEKRQSVAFWCNPISGHATLYWYQQILGQGPKLLIQFQNNGVVDDSQLPKDRFSAERLKGVDSTLKIQPAKLEDSAVYLCASSWAGGSGGYTFGSGTRLTVV.

The chain couples TRBV11-2 to TRBJ2-3; 7 positions match TRBD1. The CDR3 spans 16 residues. With 5 bases clipped from V and 0 bases from J, the junction kept 8 bases outside the gene matches. CDR1 and CDR2 from the germline V gene are SGHAT and FQNNGV. Here the CDR3 DNA reads TGTGCCAGCAGCCCCAGGGGGTGGGGGAGCACAGATACGCAGTATTTT. Protein: CASSPRGWGSTDTQYF.

The chain joins TRBV19 to TRBJ1-2, with D perhaps TRBD1 (5 bases). Germline V lookup: CDR1 LNHDA, CDR2 SQIVND (reference sequence). Trimming took off 5 bases at V and 4 bases at J, with 14 bases between the two ends. CDR3 size: 14 residues. The CDR3 region has the DNA TGTGCCAGTAGTGCCAGCGGGGCAGGCTATGGCTACACCTTC. Translating it yields CASSASGAGYGYTF.

The V gene is TRBV2, the J gene TRBJ1-6, with D possibly TRBD1 on 6 matching bases. The CDR3 has 13 residues. CDR1 and CDR2 from the germline V gene are SNHLY and FYNNEI. With 7 bases removed from V and 7 bases from J, the gap between germline ends came to 11 bases. The CDR3 reads CASIGQINSPLHF. Here the CDR3 DNA reads TGTGCCAGCATAGGACAGATCAATTCACCCCTCCACTTT.

The chain uses TRBV7-9 and TRBJ2-5; possibly TRBD1 or TRBD2 for D (6 bases each). V was cut by 7 bases and J by 5 bases, with 17 bases left in between. This CDR3 has 14 residues. Germline CDR1 SEHNR, CDR2 FQNEAQ (reference sequence). DNA for the CDR3: TGTGCCAGCACCCTGTGGGGGGCGGAGGAGACCCAGTACTTC. Its protein product is CASTLWGAEETQYF.

This clonotype showed up many times. The rearrangement joins TRBV6-2 or TRBV6-3 to TRBJ2-5, with 8 bases aligning to TRBD2. CDR3 length: 14 amino acids. Germline CDR1 and CDR2: MNHEY and SVGEGT. Trimming removed 6 bases from V and 5 bases from J; junction bases left unmatched: 8. This chain's CDR3 is CASSPGGAWETQYF. In DNA form, the CDR3 reads TGTGCCAGCAGCCCCGGGGGGGCCTGGGAGACCCAGTACTTC.

This clonotype showed up just a few times. The chain combines TRBV3-1 with TRBJ1-1; weak D call: TRBD1 (6 bases). V lost 4 bases and J 1 base, leaving 10 bases between the germline ends. Germline CDR1 and CDR2: LGHDT and YNNKEL (reference sequence). The CDR3 is 14 amino acids. CDR3 bases: TGTGCCAGCAGCCCTGTGGGACAGAACACTGAAGCTTTCTTT. This codes for CASSPVGQNTEAFF.

There are many counts of this clonotype. V and J are TRBV28 and TRBJ2-5; D is unresolved. This CDR3 is built from 12 residues. The germline gives CDR1 MDHEN, CDR2 SYDVKM. V was clipped by 7 bases and J by 1 base, with 7 bases between them. The CDR3, as DNA: TGTGCCAGCACCCAGAGCCAAGAGACCCAGTACTTC. Protein sequence: CASTQSQETQYF.

The table lists this clonotype with a few counts. Here the CDR3 reads CATSDLGGRATAFYEQYF. CDR3 nucleotide sequence: TGTGCCACCAGTGATTTAGGGGGCAGGGCCACGGCCTTCTACGAGCAGTACTTC. The chain links TRBV24-1 to TRBJ2-7; 7 bases are shared with TRBD1. V lost 1 base, J lost 3 bases, and 14 bases stayed unmatched. The germline V gene encodes CDR1 KGHDR and CDR2 SFDVKD. The CDR3 loop spans 18 amino acids.

The chain carries TRBV13 and TRBJ1-6, with 10 nucleotides matching TRBD1. CDR1 is PRHDT and CDR2 is FYEKMQ in the germline V gene (reference sequence). With V trimmed by 4 bases and J by 0 bases, 3 bases remained unmatched. The CDR3 sequence is 17 residues long. CDR3 amino acids: CASSSRTGGSYNSPLHF. In DNA, the CDR3 is TGTGCCAGCAGCTCACGGACAGGGGGCTCCTATAATTCACCCCTCCACTTT.

This clonotype was observed at least ten times. The rearrangement uses TRBV12-3 or TRBV12-4 and TRBJ1-6; D possibly corresponds to TRBD1 (6 bases). The CDR3 is 18 amino acids. Trimming shortened V by 5 bases and J by 7 bases, and 24 bases separated the two germline ends. For the CDR3, the DNA is TGTGCCAGCAGTCCGCGGAGTACGGGGGCCCATATGAATTCACCCCTCCACTTT. It encodes CASSPRSTGAHMNSPLHF.

This clonotype has only a few counts. The chain recombines TRBV10-1 with TRBJ2-7; 8 nucleotides align to TRBD1. The CDR3 consists of 16 residues. Germline V CDR1 and CDR2: WNHNN, SYGVQD (reference sequence). V dropped 4 bases and J dropped 2; count of bases not matched to a gene: 10. CDR3 region: CASSGDRDRSAYEQYF. The CDR3 nucleotides are TGCGCCAGCAGTGGGGACCGGGACAGGTCGGCCTACGAGCAGTACTTC.